A single sample is the source of the 12 T cell receptor beta chains below, sequenced in a study of blood T cell repertoires in COVID-19. Data came from immunoSEQ multiplex PCR; TCRdb stores just in-frame clones and leaves some out. The sample has a few hundred thousand clones; about 86% are singletons. Input material: peripheral blood. The receptors originated from a man in his late teens or twenties with active or convalescent COVID-19.

The table lists this clone with a count of one. This CDR3 is CATSEAGTIVEQYF. DNA of the CDR3: TGTGCCACCAGTGAGGCCGGGACTATTGTTGAGCAGTACTTC. The chain recombines TRBV24-1 with TRBJ2-7; 7 positions agree with TRBD2. This CDR3 has 14 amino acids. V was clipped by 4 bases and J by 7 bases; unmatched bases: 9. CDR1 and CDR2 (germline): KGHDR, SFDVKD.

The chain links TRBV9 to TRBJ2-3, with 9 bases lining up with TRBD2. The J segment lost 3 bases and the V segment lost 0 bases, leaving 8 bases of the junction unmatched. Germline CDR1 and CDR2: SGDLS and YYNGEE. The CDR3 is 17 amino acids. CDR3 in DNA: TGTGCCAGCAGCGTAGCTCCCAGCGGGAGGTGGACAGATACGCAGTATTTT. It encodes CASSVAPSGRWTDTQYF.

The V call is TRBV5-1, the J call TRBJ2-1; TRBD2 agrees at 10 bases. J was trimmed by 2 bases and V by 8 bases; bases with no gene match: 7. This CDR3 has 15 residues. Germline V gene lookup returns CDR1 SGHRS and CDR2 YFSETQ. The CDR3 loop reads CASLAGGSTYNEQFF. Written as DNA, the CDR3 is TGCGCCAGTTTAGCGGGAGGTTCCACCTACAATGAGCAGTTCTTC. Drawing the rest from reference TRBV5-1 and TRBJ2-1, the complete variable domain is KAGVTQTPRYLIKTRGQQVTLSCSPISGHRSVSWYQQTPGQGLQFLFEYFSETQRNKGNFPGRFSGRQFSNSRSEMNVSTLELGDSALYLCASLAGGSTYNEQFFGPGTRLTVL.

The chain combines TRBV29-1 with TRBJ2-7; D possibly corresponds to TRBD2 (5 bases). This CDR3 is 13 amino acids long. Germline lookup yields CDR1 SQVTM and CDR2 ANQGSEA. V was trimmed by 1 base and J by 0 bases, leaving 7 bases between them. The CDR3 spells CSVEAGYSYEQYF. For the CDR3, the DNA is TGCAGCGTTGAAGCGGGATACTCCTACGAGCAGTACTTC.

This chain joins TRBV9 and TRBJ2-5; perhaps TRBD1 as D (5 bases). The CDR3 totals 14 residues. V was shortened by 0 bases and J by 0 bases, with 6 bases between the two germline ends. CDR1 SGDLS and CDR2 YYNGEE come from the germline V gene. Here the CDR3 reads CASSVEGNQETQYF. For the CDR3, the DNA is TGTGCCAGCAGCGTAGAGGGGAACCAAGAGACCCAGTACTTC. The whole variable domain, filled in from reference TRBV9 and TRBJ2-5, reads DSGVTQTPKHLITATGQRVTLRCSPRSGDLSVYWYQQSLDQGLQFLIQYYNGEERAKGNILERFSAQQFPDLHSELNLSSLELGDSALYFCASSVEGNQETQYFGPGTRLLVL.

The V gene is TRBV5-4, the J gene TRBJ2-7; D is possibly TRBD2 (5 bases). Trimming stripped 0 bases from V and 7 bases from J, with 11 bases between. The germline CDR1 and CDR2 sequences are SGHNT and YYREEE (reference sequence). The CDR3 length is 13 residues. The CDR3 here is CASSLGTQKEQYF. The CDR3 coding sequence is TGTGCCAGCAGCTTGGGGACTCAAAAGGAGCAGTACTTC.

This chain uses TRBV5-1 with TRBJ2-7; 10 bases are a match to TRBD2. The CDR3 consists of 15 residues. Germline V gene lookup returns CDR1 SGHRS and CDR2 YFSETQ. V shed 5 bases, J shed 2 bases, and the junction held 7 bases outside the gene matches. In DNA, the CDR3 is TGCGCCAGCAGTCTCCTAGCGGGAGCCACCTACGAGCAGTACTTC. It yields the protein CASSLLAGATYEQYF.

The CDR3 loop reads CASSQAGGRGEQYF. The DNA of the CDR3 is TGTGCCAGCAGCCAAGCGGGAGGGAGGGGCGAGCAGTACTTC. This chain joins TRBV3-1 (or the pseudogene TRBV3-2) and TRBJ2-7, with TRBD2 matching over 8 bases. From germline, CDR1 is LGHDT and CDR2 YNNKEL (reference sequence). This CDR3 has 14 residues. V lost 1 base and J lost 6; bases outside the gene matches: 5.

This chain joins TRBV5-1 and TRBJ2-3, with D tentatively TRBD2 (5 bases). The CDR3 totals 14 residues. Trimming removed 6 bases at V and 1 base at J, with 12 bases between. CDR1 is SGHRS and CDR2 is YFSETQ in the germline V gene. CDR3 sequence (DNA): TGCGCCAGCAAAGGTCTGGGAGGCACAGATACGCAGTATTTT. Its translation is CASKGLGGTDTQYF.

This clone was seen a single time. The CDR3 reads CASKVQGSTEAFF. In DNA form, the CDR3 reads TGTGCCAGCAAGGTCCAGGGCAGCACTGAAGCTTTCTTT. The genes are TRBV28 and TRBJ1-1; possible D gene TRBD1, 5 bases. The CDR3 totals 13 residues. V dropped 7 bases and J dropped 4 bases, with 13 bases sitting between them. In germline, CDR1 is MDHEN, CDR2 SYDVKM.

The sample holds a few counts of this clone. The gene calls are TRBV9 and TRBJ2-7, with 11 bases identical to TRBD2. Looked up from germline, CDR1 is SGDLS and CDR2 is YYNGEE. Trimming cost V 2 bases and J 5 bases; bases outside gene matches: 3. The CDR3 consists of 14 residues. CDR3 nucleotide sequence: TGTGCCAGCAGCGTGACTAGCGGGAACCACGAGCAGTACTTC. It is translated as CASSVTSGNHEQYF.

J is TRBJ2-2 and V is TRBV27; D is unresolved. There are 17 residues in the CDR3. Per the germline V gene, CDR1 is MNHEY and CDR2 is SMNVEV (reference sequence). Trimming pared 2 bases from V and 0 bases from J, leaving 13 bases between. CDR3 amino acids: CASSLTPFEPNTGELFF. In nucleotides, the CDR3 is TGTGCCAGCAGTTTAACACCCTTCGAACCGAACACCGGGGAGCTGTTTTTT.